This T cell receptor (beta chain) was observed in a study of neurological immune-mediated disorders (dated by TCRdb to about 2019). At the level of the whole study: The study compared peripheral blood TCR-beta repertoires of HTLV-I-associated myelopathy (HAM/TSP) patients, multiple sclerosis patients and healthy controls using UMI-based sequencing. Longitudinal samples, technical triplicates and paired sorted CD4+ and CD8+ T-cell subsets, alongside PBMC samples, were included among the approximately 110 TCR-beta libraries. The cohort comprised approximately 67 subjects: approximately 15 HAM/TSP patients, 34 multiple sclerosis patients and 20 or so healthy controls. Each longitudinal HAM/TSP and healthy donor was sampled at 3 time-points spaced at roughly 3-45 month intervals.

This clonotype has ten or more counts. Its antigen is still unknown. One base away there is no much larger clone; base qualities are not given. From the cysteine up to the phenylalanine, the CDR3 has a length of 16 residues. Only the CDR3 DNA is retained, 48 bases long and in frame from the first base. The V and J ends are trimmed by 0 bases and 1 base, leaving 12 bases between them. The CDR1 and CDR2 encoded by the germline V gene are SGHRS and YFSETQ. The time point tag for this specimen amounts to: longitudinal time-point 3. For unsorted PBMC libraries, 2 million PBMCs were used after storage in RNAlater at -80 degrees C until RNA extraction. Peripheral blood underwent Ficoll-Hypaque density gradient centrifugation to isolate PBMCs, which were then cryopreserved in liquid nitrogen. cDNA was synthesized by template-switch 5'RACE using a primer carrying a 10-nucleotide random unique molecular identifier by which each TCR transcript was tagged. Every sequencing run covered 15-18 subjects and yielded more than 180 million TCR-beta sequences. The RNeasy kit was used for extraction of total RNA. TCR-beta VDJ regions were amplified with primers for the TCR constant region and the 5'RACE anchor, using the KAPA Real-time Library Amplification kit. A first PCR added sample indexes and Illumina adaptors, after which a second PCR increased the library yield. After purification with Ampure beads, the TCR product of roughly 650 bp was size-selected on a 2% E-gel SizeSelection system. Before pooling, library quality was assessed on a Bioanalyzer, concentration was determined with Qubit, and library quantification was performed with the Kapa Library Quantification kit. An Illumina HiSeq 2500 sequenced the libraries paired-end 2 x 150 bp. To increase sequence diversity, roughly 23-30% phiX was spiked into each library pool. The paper's data handling went like this. The UMI-based MiGEC pipeline processed quality-filtered reads and removed over 75% of raw TCR sequences during error correction. IMGT germline references were used for alignment of VDJ genes, and clonotypes were defined by a unique CDR3 amino acid sequence together with V-J genes. Clonal expansion, Shannon diversity and CDR3 relatedness were evaluated with VDJtools (CalcPairwiseDistances, ClusterSamples), while phylogenetic trees were built in CLCbio workbench. Using coefficient-of-variation modelling across technical triplicates, the study counted a clone as expanded if it had at least 8 unique UMIs. The public reads were quality trimmed at Q25 with fastp and then assembled into clones with MiXCR by TCRdb, keeping productive beta chains. CDR3 protein sequences are deduplicated, and each keeps its most common genes and DNA. These V and J calls are TCRdb output, not the study's own analysis. In all, the sample holds some 43,000 distinct CDR3 sequences, and 9.5% to 15% of those were seen once. 9% of the sample is held by the ten biggest clonotypes.

General conclusions and limits of the study: TCR clonal expansion was highest in HAM/TSP patients and lowest in MS patients, with MS patients falling below even healthy controls. Across subjects, expanded clones never shared an identical CDR3 amino acid sequence, which suggests that the TCR-beta repertoires in every group were private.

The sample was PBMCs. The origin of this receptor is a male donor with HTLV-1-associated myelopathy (HAM/TSP). Rearrangement joined TRBV5-1 to TRBJ2-3; no confident D gene assignment can be made. The CDR3 protein sequence reads: CASSLENQAGTDTQYF. At the DNA level, the sequence is TGCGCCAGCAGCTTGGAGAATCAGGCGGGCACAGATACGCAGTATTTT. Here the CDR3 is joined to the reference TRBV5-1 and TRBJ2-3 genes, and the full variable domain is: KAGVTQTPRYLIKTRGQQVTLSCSPISGHRSVSWYQQTPGQGLQFLFEYFSETQRNKGNFPGRFSGRQFSNSRSEMNVSTLELGDSALYLCASSLENQAGTDTQYFGPGTRLTVL.